This TCR beta chain emerged from a study of cytomegalovirus exposure and HLA in healthy donors (dated by TCRdb to about 2017). Study-level background: The 500 to 800 repertoires of the first cohort and the 110 or so validation repertoires were produced on the same platform, according to a later analysis. The study was designed to test whether signatures of past pathogen exposure could be identified by cataloging public T cell receptors. To predict cytomegalovirus infection status, the study combined high-throughput TCR immunosequencing, statistical association of individual TCRs with disease status, and machine learning. A separate validation cohort of about 110 different subjects was used in addition to the roughly 670-subject first cohort. Study-wide findings and limitations: While some public TCRs were present in many individuals, most TCR sequences turned up only very rarely across donors. A few of the identified cytomegalovirus-associated TCR beta chains were confirmed in vitro to be specific for cytomegalovirus antigens. The study listed 164 TCR beta chains as associated with cytomegalovirus. Of the cluster scores, about 94% were above 0 in a later analysis, which found that TCRs clustered in the first cohort also tended to co-occur in the 95 to 150 validation repertoires. It was suggested by the authors that the approach could potentially be generalized to other disease states and immunological phenotypes. The classifier was reported to diagnose cytomegalovirus status with high specificity and sensitivity in both the original and validation cohorts. The validation cohort had no HLA typing available for a later analysis, so co-occurrence within that cohort was assessed over all 120 or so repertoires.

Library creation used the immunoSEQ multiplex PCR assay. The authors processed their data as follows. A statistical classification framework was built to diagnose cytomegalovirus status from the catalog of TCR beta chain sequences. This is the immuneACCESS table as TCRdb keeps it, with only in-frame sequences that have V and J called. A part of the clones is gone; compared with another copy, unresolved V genes explain less than half, and the rest is unexplained. V, J and clone size reflect that table, while D and trimming were determined from the DNA. The sample table holds 100,000 to 150,000 clones, of which around 90% were seen once. The ten largest make up approximately 2% of the sample. Trimming at the junction amounts to 7 bases on V and 4 bases on J, and the germline ends lie 13 bases apart. Inclusive of the bounding cysteine and phenylalanine, the CDR3 is 13 residues long. Only CDR3 DNA remains: 39 bases, in frame from the first base. According to the germline V gene, CDR1 reads SNHLY and CDR2 reads FYNNEI.

Points on this clone: There is no known antigen for this receptor. Per-base quality was not reported, and no clone a single base away is much larger than it.

The donors belonged to the validation cohort of about 120 subjects, which was separate from the 666-subject first cohort. The chain is made from TRBV2 and TRBJ1-2; tentative D gene TRBD1, with 5 bases matching. This receptor was identified in a woman aged 18-29 years in good health and CMV-seronegative. Sequencing used PBMCs. The CDR3 in this case is CASIPTAGYGYTF. The sequenced DNA: TGTGCCAGCATACCGACAGCTGGCTATGGCTACACCTTC. Full variable domain (CDR3 extended with the reference TRBV2 and TRBJ1-2 proteins): EPEVTQTPSHQVTQMGQEVILRCVPISNHLYFYWYRQILGQKVEFLVSFYNNEISEKSEIFDDQFSVERPDGSNFTLKIRSTKLEDSAMYFCASIPTAGYGYTFGSGTRLTVV.